This T cell receptor beta chain was obtained from a study of blood T cell repertoires in COVID-19. On the study more broadly: From the United States, Italy and Spain came samples of acute and convalescent COVID-19. PBMCs, B-cell-depleted T cells, or T cells were the source of the cDNA or gDNA that made up the material.

In the original processing: Amplifying reference gene primers gave estimates of nucleated cell counts. Clones were sequenced by immunoSEQ multiplex PCR, and TCRdb holds only the in-frame ones, with some missing. That table is the source of V, J and clone size, and D and trimming were worked out from the DNA. The data hold around 180,000 clones, with approximately 74% observed a single time. V lost 0 bases and J lost 1, with 9 bases in between. In germline, CDR1 is MNHEY, CDR2 SVGEGT. The CDR3 is made up of 15 amino acids. This TCR derives from a woman older than 75 with acute or convalescent COVID-19. The chain is built from TRBV6-2 or TRBV6-3 and TRBJ2-5; D is possibly TRBD1 (5 bases). Sequencing input: peripheral blood. CDR3: CASSYSTATQETQYF. In DNA form, the CDR3 reads TGTGCCAGCAGTTACTCGACAGCCACCCAAGAGACCCAGTACTTC.